Below are 4 T cell receptor beta chains sequenced from a single sample in a study of control samples from healthy donors and cancer patients. Some clones are missing from TCRdb's copy, which holds only in-frame ones; the method was immunoSEQ multiplex PCR. The data show 150,000 to 200,000 clones, around nine tenths seen once. Sequencing used blood. Every receptor here comes from a young man in good health.

This chain uses TRBV25-1 with TRBJ2-7; tentatively, D is TRBD1 (5 bases). Trimming pared 4 bases from V and 1 base from J, leaving 11 bases between. This CDR3 contains 14 residues. Germline assignment: CDR1 MGHDK and CDR2 SYGVNS. CDR3 sequence (DNA): TGTGCCAGCAGTGGTACAGGAAAATCCTACGAGCAGTACTTC. Its translation: CASSGTGKSYEQYF.

This chain joins TRBV12-5 and TRBJ1-1; D perhaps matches TRBD1 (5 bases). V lost 6 bases to trimming and J lost 8 bases, with 10 bases between them. Germline values: CDR1 LGHNT, CDR2 FRNRAP. There are 11 residues in the CDR3. The CDR3: CASGRDQEAFF. DNA of the CDR3: TGTGCTAGTGGCAGGGACCAGGAAGCTTTCTTT. The full variable domain, completed using reference TRBV12-5 and TRBJ1-1, is DARVTQTPRHKVTEMGQEVTMRCQPILGHNTVFWYRQTMMQGLELLAYFRNRAPLDDSGMPKDRFSAEMPDATLATLKIQPSEPRDSAVYFCASGRDQEAFFGQGTRLTVV.

The chain links TRBV6-2 or TRBV6-3 to TRBJ1-4; D gene unclear. The CDR3 contains 14 residues. CDR1 MNHEY and CDR2 SVGEGT come from the germline V gene. The ends were cut back, 4 bases at V and 10 bases at J, with 16 bases in the middle. CDR3 in DNA: TGTGCCAGCAGTTGGGCGCCGGCCCTCGGAAAACTGTTTTTT. It yields the protein CASSWAPALGKLFF.

The chain has TRBV2 and TRBJ2-1; no clear D. The germline V gene has CDR1 SNHLY and CDR2 FYNNEI. The ends were cut back, 5 bases at V and 8 bases at J, with 10 bases in the middle. This CDR3 is built from 12 residues. The CDR3 protein is CASSLMWDEQFF. The DNA of the CDR3 is TGTGCCAGCAGTCTCATGTGGGATGAGCAGTTCTTC.